This TCR beta chain was identified during a study of cytomegalovirus exposure and HLA in healthy donors (dated by TCRdb to 2016 to 2017). With respect to the entire study: In an earlier analysis of 587 of the donors, roughly 300 Gb of sequence data and 95 million to 130 million unique TCR beta sequences from roughly 190 million T cells were reported. An early release covering 550 to 700 HLA-typed donors comprised about 300 gigabases of sequencing data and tens of millions of unique TCR sequences. Among the approximately 400 genotyped donors, 75% to 90% belonged to the genetic ancestry cluster associated with self-reported Caucasian donors. The study aimed to test whether cataloging public T cell receptors could reveal signatures of past pathogen exposure. The study used immunosequencing to profile the T cell repertoires of hundreds of subjects and linked those repertoires to cytomegalovirus serostatus. Besides the first cohort of 666 subjects, a separate validation cohort made up of over a hundred different subjects was used. The study combined high-throughput TCR immunosequencing, statistical association of individual TCRs with disease status, and machine learning to predict cytomegalovirus infection status. A later analysis re-examined previously published TCR beta repertoires from hundreds of donors and added high-resolution HLA genotyping to investigate patterns of TCR occurrence. Rather than using new phenotypic data, the later analysis identified candidate immune exposures from TCR beta sequences and from how often those sequences occurred across donors. An earlier analysis of 587 of the donors applied high-throughput TCR beta sequencing to assess whether each TCR beta V gene segment acted as functional or pseudogenic. Donor age, sex, ethnicity and CMV serostatus were collected together with the repertoire data. In a later genetic analysis, genome-wide SNP genotypes for about three fifths of the roughly 670 donors were used, and that subset was treated as a discovery cohort. Every repertoire in the discovery cohort had been generated on one and the same sequencing platform. HLA typing covered class I and class II loci at four-digit resolution. Typing coverage differed by locus: A, B, C, DRB1 and DQB1 were typed in roughly 620-640 donors, DQA1 in 500 to 550, DPA1 in approximately 610, and DPB1 in 400 to 490. A few DR-DQ haplotypes were treated as single units for association and clustering because of strong linkage in the cohort. Among 350 to 400 genotyped donors of the cohort, an average of approximately 250,000 unique TCR beta nucleotide sequences were sequenced per donor, 15% to 20% of them non-productive. The research as a whole found: In a later analysis, HLA-associated TCR beta chains showed more clonal expansion and lower generation probabilities than non-associated chains that were equally common. Cytomegalovirus status was reported to be diagnosed by the classifier with high specificity and sensitivity in both the original and validation cohorts. Because HLA typing was unavailable for some donors at each locus, only the typed subset was used in association tests. Linkage disequilibrium might explain the correlated functional status among segregating V segments, but an unknown experimental factor could not be ruled out. Because the 87-base-pair reads could not distinguish some IMGT-functional V segments, including TRBV6-2 and TRBV6-3, those segments were excluded. This cohort had only TCR beta chains sequenced, and the lack of alpha or paired-chain data limited which features could be detected. Because counts were too low, more than 15 rarely observed V segments, including chromosome 9 orphons, were left out of the earlier analysis of 587 of the donors. In a later analysis, most CMV-associated TCR beta chains were found to appear HLA-restricted, with HLA associations seemingly driven largely by CMV exposure. It was suggested by the authors that the approach could potentially be generalized to other disease states and immunological phenotypes. A further reported finding was that TCR beta sequences accurately predicted the HLA-A and HLA-B alleles for most subjects in the first cohort. A later genetic analysis reported fewer N-insertions in productive TCRs among donors in an Asian-associated ancestry cluster than the roughly 620-donor mean. In a later genetic analysis, a missense DCLRE1C variant was associated with V-gene and J-gene trimming of TCR beta chains, and the association was replicated in an independent cohort. A few of the identified cytomegalovirus-associated TCR beta chains were confirmed in vitro to be specific for cytomegalovirus antigens. The only immune exposure information available for the cohort was CMV serostatus. A cluster of highly shared sequence variants was judged likely to be a technical artifact of the sequencing pipeline. The study listed 164 TCR beta chains as associated with cytomegalovirus. Across donors, most TCR sequences were observed very rarely, whereas some public TCRs were present in many individuals. Broadly in line with IMGT annotations, most TCR beta V segments showed up in productive rearrangements about 87% or about 30% of the time in an earlier analysis of some 590 of the donors. Roughly uniform sequencing depth across donors was assumed in presence/absence analyses, although this assumption may not hold. In a later analysis, several top co-occurrence clusters were reported to appear linked to parvovirus B19, influenza, CMV and Epstein-Barr virus. When HLA alleles, especially DR and DQ, strongly co-occurred, attributing TCR associations to individual alleles was difficult. In a later analysis, TCR association rates were found to vary across HLA loci, with the most associated TCRs seen for DRB1 alleles and the fewest for HLA-C alleles. At a false discovery rate of 0.05, a later analysis linked some 18,000 TCR beta sequences to specific HLA alleles.

The cohort consisted of more than 650 healthy bone marrow donors. At the time of sampling, all cohort members were nominally healthy, though unrecorded immune exposures were likely present. The donor tested CMV seronegative and was one of the 352 seronegative cohort members. A peripheral blood sample was collected from each donor, and TCR beta sequencing was performed on peripheral blood mononuclear cells. The Qiagen DNeasy Blood Extraction Kit was used to extract genomic DNA from the blood cell samples. Of note for this clone: Its antigen specificity is not known. The junction departs from germline at one end; a sequencing error may be responsible.

The method behind the library was the immunoSEQ multiplex PCR assay. The multiplex PCR relied on a mix of 60 forward primers for TCR Vbeta segments and 13 reverse primers for TCR Jbeta segments. The CDR3 region of rearranged TCR beta genes was amplified from genomic DNA by a multiplex PCR assay. Amplified TCR beta libraries were sequenced as 87-base-pair reads on the Illumina HiSeq System. The source study handled its data this way. Across the 600 to 700 repertoires, a later analysis counted about 81 million unique TCR beta chains, roughly 11 million of which were shared by at least two donors. To remove PCR and sequencing errors, raw reads were error-corrected and collapsed into unique sequences using a nearest-neighbor algorithm that merged closely related sequences. CDR3 sequences were aligned to IMGT reference sequences to assign V, D and J gene segments. For a sequence to be retained, a match of at least six nucleotides to both a V gene segment and a J gene segment was required. Rearrangements were classified as productive when the CDR3 lacked stop codons and remained in frame with V and J, and all other rearrangements were classified as non-productive. Following IMGT convention, CDR3 was defined as the stretch from the second conserved V-encoded cysteine to the conserved J-encoded phenylalanine. Sequences without an unambiguous match to a single V gene segment were excluded from the earlier analysis of approximately 560 of the donors. An earlier analysis of about 590 of the donors classified V segments as functional when productive rearrangements were above 56.7% and as segregating when the standard deviation between donors was above 5%. A statistical classification framework was built for diagnosing cytomegalovirus status from the catalog of TCR beta chain sequences. In a later analysis, V and J genes were assigned by comparing TCR nucleotide sequences against IMGT/GENE-DB human TR gene sequences. In a later analysis, CDR3 sequences and most-parsimonious VDJ recombination scenarios were assigned using the TCRdist pipeline. In a later analysis, each TCR beta chain was defined by its CDR3 amino acid sequence together with its V-gene family, and reads lacking a unique V-gene family were excluded. In a later analysis, approximately 590 highly shared, low-generation-probability nucleotide sequences were removed to address suspected cross-contamination and a sequencing artifact. In a later analysis, a clonal expansion index was calculated for each public chain from normalized within-repertoire ranks of inferred template counts. A later analysis computed generation probabilities with a VDJ recombination model fitted to out-of-frame rearrangements, and checked the results against IGoR. A later analysis scored TCR-TCR, TCR-HLA and TCR-CMV co-occurrence with hypergeometric tests, applying a repertoire-size bias correction to TCR pairs. A later analysis estimated false discovery rates by permuting HLA or CMV assignments 20 times. In a later analysis, co-occurring TCRs were grouped using DBSCAN, with TCRdist sequence similarity added in when clustering inside HLA-allele-positive subsets. Repertoires with fewer than 30,000 or more than 120,000 public chains, plus five repertoires with anomalous nucleotide sharing, were excluded from co-occurrence clustering. What TCRdb holds here is the immuneACCESS table cut down to in-frame rearrangements. Part of the clones is not present; checked against another copy, under half of the missing clones reflect an unresolved V gene, and the others are unexplained. That table furnishes V, J and clone size, whereas the DNA furnished D and trimming. Recorded for this sample are some 160,000 clones; less than 90% of them occurred a single time. The ten largest make up nearly 2% of the sample.

CDR1 SGHNT and CDR2 YYREEE are derived from the germline V gene (reference sequence). Inclusive of the bounding cysteine and phenylalanine, the CDR3 is 14 residues long. The retained sequence is limited to the CDR3, 42 bases, with the frame set at the first base. The specimen was PBMCs. This sequence was found in a young woman in good health and CMV-seronegative. The sequence links TRBV5-4 to TRBJ1-1, and 11 junction bases match TRBD1. DNA sequence: TGTGCCAGCAGCTCGACCTGGACAGGGGGCCAAGCCCTCTTT. Translated, it gives CASSSTWTGGQALF. The entire variable domain, with the stretches around the CDR3 drawn from the reference TRBV5-4 and TRBJ1-1 proteins, is ETGVTQSPTHLIKTRGQQVTLRCSSQSGHNTVSWYQQALGQGPQFIFQYYREEENGRGNFPPRFSGLQFPNYSSELNVNALELDDSALYLCASSSTWTGGQALFGQGTRLTVV.